Each of the 6 T cell receptor beta chains below was sequenced from the same sample in a study of early T cells in non-severe SARS-CoV-2 infection. TCRdb processed the 5' RACE reads anew with MiXCR; each CDR3 protein has one entry. This sample has 55,000 to 80,000 distinct CDR3 sequences, with 11% found just once. The sample consisted of whole blood, taken at baseline. The receptors were sampled from an adult who was a healthcare worker with PCR-confirmed SARS-CoV-2 infection or an uninfected control (not recorded which).

A note on this clonotype: The junction departs from germline at one end; a sequencing error may be responsible. The chain uses TRBV20-1 and TRBJ2-3, with TRBD2 matching 9 bases. The germline CDR1 and CDR2 sequences are DFQATT and SNEGSKA (reference sequence). The length of the CDR3 is 14 residues. CDR3 in amino acids: CSALPGTSKDTQYF. The CDR3 DNA is TGCAGTGCTTTGCCCGGGACTAGCAAAGATACGCAGTATTTT.

This clonotype is classed as medium-sized (0.01 to 0.1%). V is TRBV3-1 and J is TRBJ2-7; 7 bases match TRBD1. The V gene's germline CDR1 is LGHDT and CDR2 YNNKEL (reference sequence). Trimming removed 3 bases from V and 2 bases from J; junction bases left unmatched: 1. The CDR3 runs 13 residues. CDR3 in amino acids: CASSQGTAYEQYF. The CDR3 DNA reads as TGTGCCAGCAGCCAGGGGACAGCCTACGAGCAGTACTTC.

This chain links TRBV6-5 with TRBJ1-1, with 7 bases aligning to TRBD1. Germline assignment: CDR1 MNHEY and CDR2 SVGAGI. The CDR3 sequence is 11 residues long. Trimming at V came to 6 bases and at J to 11 bases, leaving 6 bases not matched to a gene. CDR3 sequence: CASSQTGMAFF. CDR3 nucleotides: TGTGCCAGCAGCCAGACAGGGATGGCTTTCTTT.

The genes are TRBV9 and TRBJ2-3; 7 nucleotides match TRBD2. J gave up 5 bases and V 0 bases, and 9 bases lay outside the gene matches. The CDR3 length is 16 residues. The germline CDR1 and CDR2 sequences are SGDLS and YYNGEE. CDR3 sequence reads: CASSVVGGGTKDTQYF. CDR3 coding DNA: TGTGCCAGCAGCGTAGTCGGTGGAGGGACTAAAGATACGCAGTATTTT.

The chain couples TRBV28 to TRBJ1-1; D may be TRBD1 (5 bases). V was pared by 8 bases and J by 0 bases, with 7 bases between. There are 12 residues in the CDR3. Germline V gene lookup returns CDR1 MDHEN and CDR2 SYDVKM. The CDR3 is CASEGLNTEAFF. The DNA for the CDR3 is TGTGCCAGCGAGGGGCTGAACACTGAAGCTTTCTTT.

The chain joins TRBV30 to TRBJ2-1; 13 bases are a match to TRBD2. The CDR3 runs to 16 residues. The germline V gene encodes CDR1 GTSNPN and CDR2 SVGIG (reference sequence). V trimming: 6 bases; J trimming: 7 bases; junction bases outside the gene matches: 12. CDR3 DNA sequence: TGTGCCTGCAGGACTAGCGGGGGCCGGATGGGGAATGAGCAGTTCTTC. Its translation: CACRTSGGRMGNEQFF.